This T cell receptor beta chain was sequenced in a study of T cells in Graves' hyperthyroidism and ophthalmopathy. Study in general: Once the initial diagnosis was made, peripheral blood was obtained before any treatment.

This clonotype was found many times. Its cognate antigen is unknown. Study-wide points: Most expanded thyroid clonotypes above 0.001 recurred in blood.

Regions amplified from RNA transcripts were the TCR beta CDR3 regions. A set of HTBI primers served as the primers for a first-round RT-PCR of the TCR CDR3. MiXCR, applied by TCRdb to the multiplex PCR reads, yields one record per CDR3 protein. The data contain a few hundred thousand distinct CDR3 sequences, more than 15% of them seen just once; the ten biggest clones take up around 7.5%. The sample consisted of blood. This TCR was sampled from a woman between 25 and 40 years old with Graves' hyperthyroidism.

The CDR3 region is CSARDEGLATDTQYF. The CDR3 nucleotides are TGCAGTGCTAGAGATGAGGGACTAGCAACAGATACGCAGTATTTT. The genes are TRBV20-1 and TRBJ2-3, with TRBD2 matching over 9 bases. The CDR3 is made up of 15 amino acids. The trim removed 0 bases at V and 3 bases at J, leaving 4 bases unmatched. Germline V CDR1 and CDR2: DFQATT, SNEGSKA (reference sequence).